This TCR beta chain originates from a study of T-cell reconstitution after alpha-beta-depleted transplantation in children. Concerning this clonotype: Antigen unknown.

Regarding the study as a whole: Reports say that about two months after transplant, the alpha-beta T cells came out of several hundred graft clones that had expanded. It was surviving recipient T cells and thymic progenitors that gave some patients high TCRbeta diversity at day 60. Counts and diversity of T cells one year after transplant came mostly from newly produced T cells.

This CDR3 contains 15 residues. The V gene's germline CDR1 is SGHRS and CDR2 YFSETQ. V was pared by 2 bases and J by 1 base, with 12 bases between. Unique molecular identifiers were built into the TCRbeta library. One entry per CDR3 protein, called by TCRdb with MiXCR from the PCR reads. There are hundreds of thousands of distinct CDR3 sequences in the sample; 16% occur only once, and 5% lies in the top ten. The source material was PBMCs, mostly from graft donor cells, sampled 360 days after TCRalphabeta/CD19-depleted stem cell transplant. The chain recombines TRBV5-1 with TRBJ1-1; no definite D call. The TCR was taken from a male patient under 18 who had a stem cell transplant for acute lymphoblastic leukemia, so the T cells may come from the graft donor. Here the CDR3 reads CASSLNAPGNTEAFF. CDR3 DNA sequence: TGCGCCAGCAGCTTAAACGCCCCCGGGAACACTGAAGCTTTCTTT.